Below are 10 T cell receptor beta chains sequenced from a single sample in a study of cytomegalovirus exposure and HLA in healthy donors. Data came from immunoSEQ multiplex PCR; TCRdb stores just in-frame clones and leaves some out. Of 150,000 to 200,000 clones detected, about 83% appear once; the ten largest clones hold 1.4% to 1.5%. The sample taken for sequencing was PBMCs. Receptors were obtained from a woman in her late teens or twenties in good health and CMV-seronegative.

The chain uses TRBV13 and TRBJ1-2, with TRBD1 matching over 8 bases. Germline CDR1 PRHDT, CDR2 FYEKMQ (reference sequence). Losses at the gene ends were 0 bases for V and 4 bases for J; bases not matched to a gene: 13. There are 18 residues in the CDR3. CDR3 in DNA: TGTGCCAGCAGCTTAGGTACGGACAGGGCTGAGAAACGCTATGGCTACACCTTC. Translation: CASSLGTDRAEKRYGYTF.

This chain joins TRBV30 and TRBJ2-3; TRBD1 matches at 8 bases. Trimming took 3 bases from V and 3 from J; bases not matched to a gene: 8. This CDR3 contains 15 residues. CDR1 is GTSNPN, CDR2 SVGIG, per germline (reference sequence). The CDR3 DNA is TGTGCCTGGAGGTCGGACAGGGTGAGGACAGATACGCAGTATTTT. As protein: CAWRSDRVRTDTQYF.

The chain links TRBV7-9 to TRBJ2-1, with a weak D call TRBD1 (6 bases). CDR3 length: 14 amino acids. Trimming took off 1 base at V and 13 bases at J, with 17 bases between the two ends. Germline CDR1 SEHNR, CDR2 FQNEAQ (reference sequence). Written as DNA, the CDR3 is TGTGCCAGCAGCTTAGGAGCCTCAGGGGTCAAACAGTTCTTC. Translated, it gives CASSLGASGVKQFF.

This clone was seen more than once but under ten times. J is TRBJ1-1 and V is TRBV19, with 12 nucleotides matching TRBD1. With V trimmed by 3 bases and J by 6 bases, 5 bases remained unmatched. Per germline, CDR1 LNHDA and CDR2 SQIVND (reference sequence). This CDR3 region has 15 residues. The CDR3 bases are TGTGCCAGTAGTATCGGGACAGGGGGCACGGCTGAAGCTTTCTTT. Translating gives CASSIGTGGTAEAFF.

J is TRBJ2-7 and V is TRBV6-1; a weak D match, TRBD2 (5 bases). This CDR3 contains 13 residues. Trimming left V 3 bases short and J 3 bases short, with 9 bases between. The germline V gene encodes CDR1 MNHNS and CDR2 SASEGT. The CDR3 region has the DNA TGTGCCAGCAGTGACGGACTGAGCTACGAGCAGTACTTC. Protein: CASSDGLSYEQYF.

This clone was counted a single time. The chain uses TRBV11-2 and TRBJ1-2, with D tentatively TRBD1 (5 bases). Trimming cost V 5 bases and J 4 bases, with 14 bases left between them. This CDR3 spans 14 amino acids. CDR1 is SGHAT and CDR2 is FQNNGV in the germline V gene. CDR3 in DNA: TGTGCCAGCAGCAAGACAGTTTCAGGCTATGGCTACACCTTC. This encodes CASSKTVSGYGYTF.

This clone was seen a few times. The chain has TRBV19 and TRBJ1-6, with a possible D match to TRBD1 (5 bases). Trimming left V 3 bases short and J 3 bases short, with 6 bases between. The germline gives CDR1 LNHDA, CDR2 SQIVND (reference sequence). The CDR3 consists of 14 residues. This CDR3 is CASSIRDYNSPLHF. The CDR3 coding sequence is TGTGCCAGTAGTATCAGGGACTATAATTCACCCCTCCACTTT.

This sequence joins TRBV2 and TRBJ1-2, with a tentative D call TRBD1 (5 bases). V was pared by 3 bases and J by 13 bases, with 9 bases between. The germline V gene has CDR1 SNHLY and CDR2 FYNNEI. CDR3 length: 10 residues. The DNA of the CDR3 is TGTGCCAGCAGTGAGGACAAAATCACCTTC. It codes for CASSEDKITF.

The chain combines TRBV6-5 with TRBJ1-1; 7 bases match TRBD1. After removal of 6 bases from V and 1 base from J, the junction contained 2 bases not matched to a gene. The germline V gene encodes CDR1 MNHEY and CDR2 SVGAGI. The CDR3 length is 13 residues. CDR3 DNA: TGTGCCAGCAGCGGGACAGAGAACACTGAAGCTTTCTTT. Its translation is CASSGTENTEAFF.

V gene TRBV5-1 combines with J gene TRBJ2-2; a weak D match, TRBD1 (5 bases). From germline, CDR1 is SGHRS and CDR2 YFSETQ. The V end lost 4 bases, the J end lost 8 bases, and 12 bases lay between the germline ends. The CDR3 totals 13 residues. The CDR3 is CASSLEGVGELFF. The CDR3 DNA sequence: TGCGCCAGCAGCCTGGAAGGGGTGGGGGAGCTGTTTTTT.